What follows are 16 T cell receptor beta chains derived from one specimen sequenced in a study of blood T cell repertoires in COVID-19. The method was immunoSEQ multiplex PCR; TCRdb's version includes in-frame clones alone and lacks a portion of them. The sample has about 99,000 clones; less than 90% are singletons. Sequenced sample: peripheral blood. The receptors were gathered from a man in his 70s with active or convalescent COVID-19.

The CDR3 reads CASSTLQGADRSGNTIYF. CDR3 DNA: TGTGCCAGCAGTACCTTACAGGGGGCGGACCGCTCTGGAAACACCATATATTTT. The rearrangement links TRBV28 to TRBJ1-3; 9 nucleotides match TRBD1. CDR3 length: 18 residues. V lost 5 bases and J lost 0; bases outside the gene matches: 11. Germline lookup yields CDR1 MDHEN and CDR2 SYDVKM. Full variable domain (rest looked up from reference TRBV28 and TRBJ1-3): DVKVTQSSRYLVKRTGEKVFLECVQDMDHENMFWYRQDPGLGLRLIYFSYDVKMKEKGDIPEGYSVSREKKERFSLILESASTNQTSMYLCASSTLQGADRSGNTIYFGEGSWLTVV.

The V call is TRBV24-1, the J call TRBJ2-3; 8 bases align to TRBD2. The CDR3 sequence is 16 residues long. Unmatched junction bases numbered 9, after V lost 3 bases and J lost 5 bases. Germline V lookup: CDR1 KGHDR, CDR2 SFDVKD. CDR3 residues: CATSDNRGGAEDTQYF. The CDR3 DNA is TGTGCCACCAGTGATAATCGGGGGGGGGCCGAAGATACGCAGTATTTT.

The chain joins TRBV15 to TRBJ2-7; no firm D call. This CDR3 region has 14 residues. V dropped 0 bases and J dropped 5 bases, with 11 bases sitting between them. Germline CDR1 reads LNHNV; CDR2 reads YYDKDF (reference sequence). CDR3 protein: CATSRDLAGNEQYF. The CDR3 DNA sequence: TGTGCCACCAGCAGAGATCTGGCAGGCAACGAGCAGTACTTC. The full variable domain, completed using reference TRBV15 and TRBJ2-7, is DAMVIQNPRYQVTQFGKPVTLSCSQTLNHNVMYWYQQKSSQAPKLLFHYYDKDFNNEADTPDNFQSRRPNTSFCFLDIRSPGLGDTAMYLCATSRDLAGNEQYFGPGTRLTVT.

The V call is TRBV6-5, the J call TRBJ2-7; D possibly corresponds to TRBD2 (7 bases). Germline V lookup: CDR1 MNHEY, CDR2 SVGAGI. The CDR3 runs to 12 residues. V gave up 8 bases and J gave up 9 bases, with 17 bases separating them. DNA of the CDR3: TGTGCCAGCTGGGGGGGGGCCCCTGGGCAGTACTTC. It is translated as CASWGGAPGQYF.

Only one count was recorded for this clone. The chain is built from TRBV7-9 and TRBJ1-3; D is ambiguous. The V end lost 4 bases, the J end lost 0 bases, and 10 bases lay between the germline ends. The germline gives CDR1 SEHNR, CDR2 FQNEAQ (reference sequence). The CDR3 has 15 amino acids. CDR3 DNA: TGTGCCAGCAGCTCCCGAGGGTTCTCTGGAAACACCATATATTTT. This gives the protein CASSSRGFSGNTIYF.

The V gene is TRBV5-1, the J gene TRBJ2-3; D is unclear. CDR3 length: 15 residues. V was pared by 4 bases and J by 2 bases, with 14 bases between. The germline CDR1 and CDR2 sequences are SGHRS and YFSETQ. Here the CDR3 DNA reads TGCGCCAGCAGCGTCCTAGGAGCCATCACAGATACGCAGTATTTT. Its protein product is CASSVLGAITDTQYF.

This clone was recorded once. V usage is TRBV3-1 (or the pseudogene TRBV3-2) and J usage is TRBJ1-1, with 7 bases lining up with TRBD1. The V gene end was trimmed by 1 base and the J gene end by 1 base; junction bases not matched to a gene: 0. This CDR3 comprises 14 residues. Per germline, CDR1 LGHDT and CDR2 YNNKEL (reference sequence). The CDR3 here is CASSQGQGNTEAFF. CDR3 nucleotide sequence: TGTGCCAGCAGCCAAGGACAGGGGAACACTGAAGCTTTCTTT.

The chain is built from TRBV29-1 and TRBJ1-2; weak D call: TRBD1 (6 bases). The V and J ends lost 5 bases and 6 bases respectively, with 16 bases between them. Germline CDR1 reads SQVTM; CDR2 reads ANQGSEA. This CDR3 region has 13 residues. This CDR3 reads CSVISTGTHGYTF. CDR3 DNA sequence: TGCAGCGTTATATCAACCGGGACACATGGCTACACCTTC.

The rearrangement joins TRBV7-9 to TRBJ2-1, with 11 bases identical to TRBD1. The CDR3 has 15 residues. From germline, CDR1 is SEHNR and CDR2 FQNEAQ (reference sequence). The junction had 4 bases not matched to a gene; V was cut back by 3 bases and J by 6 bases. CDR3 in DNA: TGTGCCAGCAGCTTCGGACAGGGGGCGTCCAATGAGCAGTTCTTC. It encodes CASSFGQGASNEQFF.

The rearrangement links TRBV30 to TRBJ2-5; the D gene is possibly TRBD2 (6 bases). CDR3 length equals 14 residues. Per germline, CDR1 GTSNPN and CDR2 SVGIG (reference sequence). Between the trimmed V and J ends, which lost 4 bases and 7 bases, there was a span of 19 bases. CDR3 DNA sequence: TGTGCCTGGAAGAAGAGGGCTAGCGATGGGACCCAGTACTTC. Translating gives CAWKKRASDGTQYF. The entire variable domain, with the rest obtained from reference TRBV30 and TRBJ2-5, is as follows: SQTIHQWPATLVQPVGSPLSLECTVEGTSNPNLYWYRQAAGRGLQLLFYSVGIGQISSEVPQNLSASRPQDRQFILSSKKLLLSDSGFYLCAWKKRASDGTQYFGPGTRLLVL.

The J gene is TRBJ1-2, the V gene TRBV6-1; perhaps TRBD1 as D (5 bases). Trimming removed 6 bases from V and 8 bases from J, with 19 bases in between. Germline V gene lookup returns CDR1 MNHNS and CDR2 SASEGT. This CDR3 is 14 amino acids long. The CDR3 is CASRTQGKGVGYTF. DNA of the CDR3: TGTGCCAGCAGAACTCAGGGAAAAGGTGTCGGCTACACCTTC.

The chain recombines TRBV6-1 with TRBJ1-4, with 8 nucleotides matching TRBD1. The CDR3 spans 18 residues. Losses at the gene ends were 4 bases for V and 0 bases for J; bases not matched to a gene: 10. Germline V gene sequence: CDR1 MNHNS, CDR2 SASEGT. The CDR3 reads CASSGRTGTYATNEKLFF. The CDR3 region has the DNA TGTGCCAGCAGTGGAAGGACAGGGACCTATGCAACTAATGAAAAACTGTTTTTT.

The CDR3 is CASSLRQNYGYTF. The CDR3 DNA is TGTGCCAGCAGTCTAAGACAGAACTATGGCTACACCTTC. This chain uses TRBV28 with TRBJ1-2, with a tentative D call TRBD1 (5 bases). This CDR3 is built from 13 residues. Germline assignment: CDR1 MDHEN and CDR2 SYDVKM. V lost 5 bases and J 2 bases, leaving 9 bases between the germline ends.

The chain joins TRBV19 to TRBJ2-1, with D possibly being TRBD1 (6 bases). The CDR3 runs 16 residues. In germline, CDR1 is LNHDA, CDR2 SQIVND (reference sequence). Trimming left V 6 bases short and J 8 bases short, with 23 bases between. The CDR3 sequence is CASRALRSTGFYEQFF. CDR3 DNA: TGTGCCAGTAGGGCACTGAGATCAACAGGGTTCTATGAGCAGTTCTTC.

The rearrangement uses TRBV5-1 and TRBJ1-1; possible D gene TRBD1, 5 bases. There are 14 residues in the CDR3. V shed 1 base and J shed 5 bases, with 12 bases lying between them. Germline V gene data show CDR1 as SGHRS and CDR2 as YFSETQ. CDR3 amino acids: CASSLPSGGTEAFF. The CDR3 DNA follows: TGCGCCAGCAGCTTGCCAAGTGGGGGGACTGAAGCTTTCTTT.

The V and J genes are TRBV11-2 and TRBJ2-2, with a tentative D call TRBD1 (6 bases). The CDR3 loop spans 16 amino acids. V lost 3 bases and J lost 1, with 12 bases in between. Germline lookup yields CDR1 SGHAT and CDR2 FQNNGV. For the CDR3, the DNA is TGTGCCAGCAGCTTTTACTCGACAGGGAACACCGGGGAGCTGTTTTTT. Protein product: CASSFYSTGNTGELFF.